This TCR beta chain emerged from a study of blood T cell repertoires in COVID-19. Study overall: Italy, Spain and the United States were the sources of the convalescent and acute COVID-19 samples. PBMCs, B-cell-depleted T cells, or T cells were the source of the cDNA or gDNA that made up the material.

Produced via immunoSEQ multiplex PCR; TCRdb's table is partial and in-frame only. Among approximately 93,000 clones listed, around two thirds were seen once. CDR1 is SGHRS and CDR2 is YFSETQ in the germline V gene. The CDR3 runs 14 residues. V was clipped by 4 bases and J by 6 bases; unmatched bases: 6. Specimen: peripheral blood. The rearrangement uses TRBV5-1 and TRBJ2-3; 9 nucleotides agree with TRBD2. The sequence came from an older man with COVID-19, enrolled during active disease. CDR3 nucleotide sequence: TGCGCCAGCAGCCCGGGACTAGCAGGCGATACGCAGTATTTT. Its protein product is CASSPGLAGDTQYF.